What follows is one TCR beta chain and its context. Its antigen is unknown. This sample is drawn from a study of shared clonotypes between healthy human individuals. Study results and limitations: It was observed that approximately 5% of naive CD4 clonotypes were shared across several donors. Non-shared clonotypes showed lower generation probabilities than clonotypes common to all four donors. Generally, naive subsets (rather than memory subsets) showed larger estimated richness.

The length of the CDR3 is 13 residues. Trimming removed 8 bases at V and 4 bases at J, with 12 bases between. Germline-derived CDR1 and CDR2 are MDHEN and SYDVKM. All donors were Caucasian adults living in Nashville, Tennessee. Assay used: immunoSEQ multiplex PCR; TCRdb lists only in-frame clones, some missing. The profile shows 2 million to 3 million clones, 93% of them singletons. The material sequenced was naive CD4+ T cells from PBMCs. The subset here: CD45RA+ positively selected. The chain carries TRBV28 and TRBJ1-5, with no clear D. The clonotype originates from a young man in good health. Some clones in this sample may be carry-over from other donors' samples. CDR3 DNA: TGTGCCAGCCTCCGAGGCCTAAATCAGCCCCAGCATTTT. Translated, it gives CASLRGLNQPQHF.